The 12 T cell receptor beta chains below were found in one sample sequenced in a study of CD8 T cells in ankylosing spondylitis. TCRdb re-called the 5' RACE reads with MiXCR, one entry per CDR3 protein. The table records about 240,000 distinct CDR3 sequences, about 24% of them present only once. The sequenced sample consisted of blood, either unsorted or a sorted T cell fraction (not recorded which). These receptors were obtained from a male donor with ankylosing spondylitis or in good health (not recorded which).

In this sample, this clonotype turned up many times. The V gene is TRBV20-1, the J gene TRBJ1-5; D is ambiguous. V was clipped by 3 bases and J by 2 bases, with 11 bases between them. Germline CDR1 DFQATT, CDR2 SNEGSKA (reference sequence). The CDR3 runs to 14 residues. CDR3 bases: TGCAGTGCTAGGGGATTATGGCGCAATCAGCCCCAGCATTTT. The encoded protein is CSARGLWRNQPQHF.

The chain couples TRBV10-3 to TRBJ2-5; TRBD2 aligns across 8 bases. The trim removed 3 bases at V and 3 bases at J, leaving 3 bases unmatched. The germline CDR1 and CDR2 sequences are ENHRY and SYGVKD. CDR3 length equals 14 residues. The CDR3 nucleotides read TGTGCCATCAGTGACCCGGGACTAGAAGAGACCCAGTACTTC. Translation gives CAISDPGLEETQYF.

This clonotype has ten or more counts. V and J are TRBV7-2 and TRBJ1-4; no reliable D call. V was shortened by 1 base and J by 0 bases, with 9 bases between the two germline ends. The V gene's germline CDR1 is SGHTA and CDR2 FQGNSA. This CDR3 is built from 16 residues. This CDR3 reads CASSLGHGTTNEKLFF. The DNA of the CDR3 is TGTGCCAGCAGCTTAGGGCACGGGACAACTAATGAAAAACTGTTTTTT.

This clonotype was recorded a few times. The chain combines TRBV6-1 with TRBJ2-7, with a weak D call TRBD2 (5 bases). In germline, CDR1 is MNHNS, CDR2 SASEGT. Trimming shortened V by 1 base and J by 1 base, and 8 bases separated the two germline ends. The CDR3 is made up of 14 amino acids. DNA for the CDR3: TGTGCCAGCAGTGAAGGGACTGCTTCCTACGAGCAGTACTTC. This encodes CASSEGTASYEQYF.

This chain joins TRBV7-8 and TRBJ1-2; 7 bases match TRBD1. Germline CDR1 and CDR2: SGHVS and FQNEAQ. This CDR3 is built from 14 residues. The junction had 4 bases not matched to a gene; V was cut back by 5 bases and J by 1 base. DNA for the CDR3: TGTGCCAGCAGCCGGGGACAGAATAACTATGGCTACACCTTC. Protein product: CASSRGQNNYGYTF.

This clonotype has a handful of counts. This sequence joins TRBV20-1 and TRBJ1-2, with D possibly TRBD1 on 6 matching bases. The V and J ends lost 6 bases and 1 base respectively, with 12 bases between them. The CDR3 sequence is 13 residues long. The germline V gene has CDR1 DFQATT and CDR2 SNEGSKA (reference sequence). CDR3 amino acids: CSAPDSLNYGYTF. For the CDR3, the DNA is TGCAGTGCCCCGGACAGTCTTAACTATGGCTACACCTTC.

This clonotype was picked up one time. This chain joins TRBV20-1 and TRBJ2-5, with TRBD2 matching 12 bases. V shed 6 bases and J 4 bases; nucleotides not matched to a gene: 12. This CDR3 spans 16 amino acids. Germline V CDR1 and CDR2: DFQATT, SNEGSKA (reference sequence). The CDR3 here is CSATMTSGGARETQYF. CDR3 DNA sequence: TGCAGTGCCACCATGACTAGCGGGGGAGCAAGAGAGACCCAGTACTTC.

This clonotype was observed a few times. The CDR3 is CSARDKGLPHQPQHF. In nucleotides, the CDR3 is TGCAGTGCTAGAGACAAGGGCCTTCCTCATCAGCCCCAGCATTTT. The chain has TRBV20-1 and TRBJ1-5; D remains unclear. This CDR3 contains 15 residues. Germline loops: CDR1 DFQATT, CDR2 SNEGSKA (reference sequence). V was pared by 0 bases and J by 5 bases, with 14 bases between.

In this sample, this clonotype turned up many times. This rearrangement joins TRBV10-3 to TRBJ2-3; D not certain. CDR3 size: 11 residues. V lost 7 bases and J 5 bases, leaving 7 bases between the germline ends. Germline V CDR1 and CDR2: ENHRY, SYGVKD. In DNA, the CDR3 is TGTGCCATCACCCAGGAAGATACGCAGTATTTT. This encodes CAITQEDTQYF.

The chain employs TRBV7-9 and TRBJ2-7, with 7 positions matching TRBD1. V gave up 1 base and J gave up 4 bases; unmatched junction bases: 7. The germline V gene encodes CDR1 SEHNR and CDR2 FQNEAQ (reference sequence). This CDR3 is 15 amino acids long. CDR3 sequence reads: CASSLVWDRIYEQYF. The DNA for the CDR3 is TGTGCCAGCAGCTTAGTCTGGGACAGAATTTACGAGCAGTACTTC.

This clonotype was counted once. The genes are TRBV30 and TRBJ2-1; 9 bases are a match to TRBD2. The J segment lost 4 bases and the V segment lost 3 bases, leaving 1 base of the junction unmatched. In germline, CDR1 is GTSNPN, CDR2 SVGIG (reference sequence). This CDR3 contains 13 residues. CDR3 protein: CAWRLAGYNEQFF. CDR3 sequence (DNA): TGTGCCTGGAGGCTAGCGGGATACAATGAGCAGTTCTTC.

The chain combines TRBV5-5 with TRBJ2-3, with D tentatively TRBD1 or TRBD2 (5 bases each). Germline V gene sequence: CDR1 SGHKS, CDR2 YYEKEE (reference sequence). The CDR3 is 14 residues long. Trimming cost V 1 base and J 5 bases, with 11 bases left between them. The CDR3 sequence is CASSLRDRLDTQYF. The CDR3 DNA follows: TGTGCCAGCAGCTTGAGGGACCGGCTAGATACGCAGTATTTT.